The subject of this entry is one TCR beta chain. Its specific antigen is unknown. No qualities accompany the bases; no much larger clone lies one base away. Receptor amplification or capture employed the immunoSEQ multiplex PCR assay. TCRdb retrieved this table from immuneACCESS and kept in-frame rearrangements only. Not all clones are present; in checked studies, unresolved V genes account for under half, and no reason is known for the remainder. This sample is represented by roughly 52,000 clones; around 92% of them were singletons. The leading ten clones occupy roughly 0.25% of the sample. The sample belongs to a study of T cell changes during pregnancy in multiple sclerosis (dated by TCRdb to about 2019). Notes on the research overall: The study looked at changes in the T cell repertoire across pregnancy in women with multiple sclerosis.

The germline V gene provides CDR1 SNHLY and CDR2 FYNNEI. Deletion took 0 bases off V and 5 bases off J, with a span of 13 bases between the germline ends. Including cysteine and phenylalanine, the CDR3 has 15 amino acids. Only the CDR3 portion is preserved as DNA: 45 bases, with reading frame beginning at the first base. This receptor was taken from a female donor with multiple sclerosis, enrolled in a pregnancy study. Recombination connected TRBV2 to TRBJ1-2; the D gene is perhaps TRBD1, on 6 matching bases. Sequenced material: CD4+ T cells from peripheral blood mononuclear cells, taken in the third trimester of pregnancy. This receptor has the CDR3 CASSEAGQTEYGYTF. The DNA sequence is TGTGCCAGCAGTGAAGCCGGACAGACCGAGTATGGCTACACCTTC.